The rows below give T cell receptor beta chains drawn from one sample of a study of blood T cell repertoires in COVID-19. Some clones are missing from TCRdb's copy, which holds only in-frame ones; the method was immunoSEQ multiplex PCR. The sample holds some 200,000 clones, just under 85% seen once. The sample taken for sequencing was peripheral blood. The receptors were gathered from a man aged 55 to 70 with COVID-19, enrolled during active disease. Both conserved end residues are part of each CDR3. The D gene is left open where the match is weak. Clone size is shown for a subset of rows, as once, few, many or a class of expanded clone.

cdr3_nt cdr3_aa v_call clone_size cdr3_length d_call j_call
TGTGCCAGCAGCCCCGGGCAAGGGGACTATATCTACGAGCAGTACTTC CASSPGQGDYIYEQYF TRBV14 . 16 TRBD2 TRBJ2-7
TGTGCCAGCAGGGGACTGATCTCCTACGAGCAGTACTTC CASRGLISYEQYF TRBV12-3/TRBV12-4 . 13 . TRBJ2-7
TGTGCCAGCAGCTTAGACAGGGGAATCCCTGGAAACACCATATATTTT CASSLDRGIPGNTIYF TRBV7-9 . 16 TRBD1 TRBJ1-3
TGCGCCAGCAGCCAAGAACCTCCTTCACCGGGACAGACTAACTATGGCTACACCTTC CASSQEPPSPGQTNYGYTF TRBV4-1 few 19 TRBD1 TRBJ1-2
TGCGCCAGCAGCTTGGCTAATTCGGGAGTGGGAGATACGCAGTATTTT CASSLANSGVGDTQYF TRBV5-1 once 16 . TRBJ2-3
TGTGCCAGCAGCTTCCGGCCCACAGTTCAGAACACTGAAGCTTTCTTT CASSFRPTVQNTEAFF TRBV11-2 once 16 . TRBJ1-1
TGTGCCATCACTAAGGGACAGTTCAACTATGGCTACACCTTC CAITKGQFNYGYTF TRBV10-3 . 14 TRBD1 TRBJ1-2
TGCGCCAGCAGCTCGGGGACAGGGCACTATGGCTACACCTTC CASSSGTGHYGYTF TRBV5-1 . 14 TRBD1 TRBJ1-2
TGTGCCAGCAGAGGGACAGGAAACACCATATATTTT CASRGTGNTIYF TRBV12-3/TRBV12-4 . 12 . TRBJ1-3
TGTGCCAGTCGAAGGGGGCGGGATGAGCAGTTCTTC CASRRGRDEQFF TRBV2 . 12 TRBD1 TRBJ2-1
TGCAGTGCTAGTACTAGCGGGGCGGGAGCCAAAAACATTCAGTACTTC CSASTSGAGAKNIQYF TRBV20-1 . 16 TRBD2 TRBJ2-4
TGTGCCAGCAGCCGGATGGCAAGCGCCAGCAATGAGCAGTTCTTC CASSRMASASNEQFF TRBV3-1/TRBV3-2 . 15 . TRBJ2-1
TGCAGCGGGTCGATGTACAGGTCGCCCCAAGCTTTCTTT CSGSMYRSPQAFF TRBV29-1 . 13 . TRBJ1-1
TGCGCCAGCAGCCATGCCACCGGGACTAGCGGACCCTACGAGCAGTACTTC CASSHATGTSGPYEQYF TRBV4-1 . 17 TRBD2 TRBJ2-7
TGTGCCATCAGTTTGGCAACGAACACCGGGGAGCTGTTTTTT CAISLATNTGELFF TRBV10-3 once 14 . TRBJ2-2
TGTGCCAGCAGTGAAAGGGGCAGGCAGCCCCAGCATTTT CASSERGRQPQHF TRBV2 once 13 . TRBJ1-5
TGTGCCAGCAGCTCCATTAGGGGGGGGCCGTCTGGCTACACCTTC CASSSIRGGPSGYTF TRBV11-2 . 15 . TRBJ1-2
TGTGCCAGCAGTGAACAGGGGTCTGGAAACACCATATATTTT CASSEQGSGNTIYF TRBV5-4 . 14 TRBD1 TRBJ1-3
TGTGCCAGCAGCCAACCGGGAAACTTTCGGTCCCTCCACTTT CASSQPGNFRSLHF TRBV14 . 14 . TRBJ1-6
TGTGCCATCGGGAGTTGGGGGAGCACTGAAGCTTTCTTT CAIGSWGSTEAFF TRBV12-3/TRBV12-4 . 13 . TRBJ1-1
TGTGCCAGCAGCTTAGTAGGGGGCTATAACAATGAGCAGTTCTTC CASSLVGGYNNEQFF TRBV7-2 . 15 TRBD1 TRBJ2-1
TGTGCCAGCAGCTTAGGTGGTAGCGGGACCGGGGAGCTGTTTTTT CASSLGGSGTGELFF TRBV11-2 . 15 TRBD2 TRBJ2-2
TGTGCCATCAGTGTTCGGGCGGGGAACACCGGGGAGCTGTTTTTT CAISVRAGNTGELFF TRBV10-3 . 15 . TRBJ2-2
TGTGCCAGCAGCTTAGATAGCCTCACTGAAGCTTTCTTT CASSLDSLTEAFF TRBV11-3 . 13 . TRBJ1-1
TGTGCCAGCAGTTTATCTCCTTCCTACGAGCAGTACTTC CASSLSPSYEQYF TRBV27 . 13 . TRBJ2-7
TGTGCCAGCAGTTTGGGACTAGCTGCCTACAATGAGCAGTTCTTC CASSLGLAAYNEQFF TRBV27 . 15 TRBD2 TRBJ2-1
TGCAGCGTTGAAGTAGCACGGACAGGGGTTAACTATGGCTACACCTTC CSVEVARTGVNYGYTF TRBV29-1 . 16 TRBD1 TRBJ1-2
TGTGCCAGCTCCCTGTCAGGGCAAAGCACTGAAGCTTTCTTT CASSLSGQSTEAFF TRBV18 . 14 . TRBJ1-1
TGTGCCAGTAGTATGGACAGGGATTCACCCCTCCACTTT CASSMDRDSPLHF TRBV19 . 13 TRBD1 TRBJ1-6
TGCGCCAGCAGCTTCCCGGGTTATCGACAGCCCCAGCATTTT CASSFPGYRQPQHF TRBV4-1 once 14 . TRBJ1-5
TGTGCCTGGAGTCTGATGGCTAGCGGGAGTGGCTACGAGCAGTACTTC CAWSLMASGSGYEQYF TRBV30 . 16 TRBD2 TRBJ2-7
TGTGCCAGCTCACCATTACTAGCGCCTAGCACAGATACGCAGTATTTT CASSPLLAPSTDTQYF TRBV18 once 16 TRBD2 TRBJ2-3
TGTGCCAGCAGCTTAGCGCAGAACTATGGCTACACCTTC CASSLAQNYGYTF TRBV7-9 . 13 . TRBJ1-2
TGTGCCAGCAGCCCTAGCTCCTACGAGCAGTACTTC CASSPSSYEQYF TRBV28 . 12 . TRBJ2-7
TGTGCCAGCAGTCAGACTGGCCGGGGCTACACCTTC CASSQTGRGYTF TRBV28 . 12 . TRBJ1-2
TGTGCCAGCAGTTACTCGGGCACGCAGACCCAGTACTTC CASSYSGTQTQYF TRBV6-5 . 13 . TRBJ2-5
TGTGCCAGCAGCCACGTTGGGACTAGCGGGATTTCCGATACGCAGTATTTT CASSHVGTSGISDTQYF TRBV4-2 . 17 TRBD2 TRBJ2-3
TGTGCCAGCAGCCGGGAGTATAGCAATCAGCCCCAGCATTTT CASSREYSNQPQHF TRBV6-4 . 14 . TRBJ1-5
TGTGCCAGCAGGTCCGGGACTAGCGGCTCGAGCAGGGAGACCCAGTACTTC CASRSGTSGSSRETQYF TRBV28 . 17 TRBD2 TRBJ2-5
TGTGCCAGCAGCGTAGGGGGCAGGACTAATTCACCCCTCCACTTT CASSVGGRTNSPLHF TRBV9 . 15 . TRBJ1-6
TGTGCCAGCAGCTTTGGGGGGGCAGGGTACGAGACCCAGTACTTC CASSFGGAGYETQYF TRBV5-5 few 15 . TRBJ2-5
TGCGCCAGCAGCTTGGCCCCAGGCTATGAGCAGTTCTTC CASSLAPGYEQFF TRBV5-1 . 13 . TRBJ2-1
TGTGCCAGTACCTCAGGGCGGGGAGAGTGGACTGAAGCTTTCTTT CASTSGRGEWTEAFF TRBV19 . 15 . TRBJ1-1
TGTGCCGGGGTCTTGGACAGCAGGGGAGAAAAACTGTTTTTT CAGVLDSRGEKLFF TRBV2 . 14 . TRBJ1-4
TGCGCCAGCAGCTTGGAGTCGGGGAGGGCTGACACCGGGGAGCTGTTTTTT CASSLESGRADTGELFF TRBV5-1 . 17 TRBD2 TRBJ2-2
TGTGCCAGCAGCCTCTCCGGCGTGGGGCTTTATACCTTC CASSLSGVGLYTF TRBV28 few 13 . TRBJ1-2
TGTGCCAGCAGCCGACCCCTAAGGGCAGGGGCTTCCTCCTACGAGCAGTACTTC CASSRPLRAGASSYEQYF TRBV3-1/TRBV3-2 few 18 . TRBJ2-7
TGTGCCAGCAGTGAGGCAGGGGGGAATCAGCCCCAGCATTTT CASSEAGGNQPQHF TRBV6-4 . 14 TRBD1 TRBJ1-5
TGCGCCAGCAGCCAACAGGGGGGGCGGACCGGGGAGCTGTTTTTT CASSQQGGRTGELFF TRBV5-1 . 15 . TRBJ2-2